The rows below give T cell receptor beta chains drawn from one sample of a study of T-cell memory formation after mild COVID-19. MiXCR, run by TCRdb on the 5' RACE reads, gives a single entry per CDR3 protein. The table includes around 150,000 distinct CDR3 sequences, roughly 10% detected once. The material sequenced was PBMCs or a T cell subset sorted from them (not recorded which). The origin of the receptors is a man aged 18 to 30 who had mild COVID-19 (a few samples of this study predate the infection). Cell type and time point are not known. Each CDR3 is given with its conserved first and last residue.

>TRBJ2-3|TRBV7-3
CASATADTQYF
>TRBJ2-2|TRBV20-1
CSATFSRGAIRELFF
>TRBJ1-2|TRBV3-1
CASSLQTVTTDGYTF
>TRBJ2-2|TRBV12-3/TRBV12-4
CASSLPPGELFF
>TRBJ1-6|TRBV6-6
CASSYFSEYNSPLHF
>TRBJ1-2|TRBV20-1
CSASLVRSYTF
>TRBJ2-2|TRBV20-1
CSARTGAGTGELFF
>TRBJ1-1|TRBV9
CASSPEEGEAFF
>TRBJ1-5|TRBV2
CAARQDGNQPQHF
>TRBJ2-1|TRBV20-1
CSARAGLYNEQFF
>TRBJ2-5|TRBV4-3
CASSQGAAVGYQETQYF
>TRBJ2-3|TRBV20-1
CSAASGSDTQYF
>TRBJ1-5|TRBV27
CASSLIRDQPQHF